This TCR beta chain originates from a study of vaccination and CD4 T cells after COVID-19. Study-level background: The post-COVID samples were taken a median roughly 98 days after diagnosis, anywhere from 35 to 161.

Oncomine TCR Beta short-read sequencing was applied to DNA from cultured CD4+ T cells. TCRdb re-derived calls from the PCR reads in MiXCR, one entry per CDR3 protein. The table lists over 20,000 distinct CDR3 sequences, about 29% of them singletons. Trimming removed 5 bases from V and 1 base from J, with 8 bases in between. CDR3 length: 12 residues. Germline CDR1 reads SQVTM; CDR2 reads ANQGSEA. Indicated time point: late sampling 161 to 241 days after vaccination in three convalescent patients. Treatment given: roughly ten-day PBMC culture with coronavirus spike peptide pools or control peptides (ViraFEST assay). This clonotype came up a few times. Its antigen is not identified.

The J gene is TRBJ2-5, the V gene TRBV29-1; D remains ambiguous. This receptor was taken from a human donor who had recovered from COVID-19. Here the sequenced sample was CD4+ T cells from blood, cultured in vitro, taken about 7 months after SARS-CoV-2 vaccination. CDR3: CSVYSIQETQYF. DNA for the CDR3: TGCAGCGTTTACAGCATCCAAGAGACCCAGTACTTC.